This T cell receptor beta chain was identified during a study of T cell responses to AZD1222 COVID-19 vaccine. Overall study results and limits: It was only a handful of AZD1222 recipients who were seropositive at baseline. Females outnumbered males among donors, who were mostly white British; clonal diversity was possibly underestimated. In all cases, repertoires were sampled only after the peak T cell response.

Remarks on this clone: Antigen: not known.

Generated by immunoSEQ multiplex PCR, the TCRdb table keeps only in-frame clones and is missing some. The repertoire consists of about 120,000 clones, with 70% to 90% occurring once and the leading ten covering about 22%. The CDR3 sequence is 21 residues long. J gave up 1 base and V 6 bases, and 24 bases lay outside the gene matches. Germline V gives CDR1 MNHEY, CDR2 SVGEGT. The sample was peripheral blood, taken on day 0 of AZD1222 vaccination. This clonotype was sampled from an adult in good health. The V gene is TRBV6-2 or TRBV6-3, the J gene TRBJ2-7; 10 bases align to TRBD1. CDR3 sequence reads: CASSSPLRGTGASATSYEQYF. CDR3 nucleotide sequence: TGTGCCAGCAGCTCACCCCTGAGAGGGACAGGGGCCTCTGCTACGTCCTACGAGCAGTACTTC.